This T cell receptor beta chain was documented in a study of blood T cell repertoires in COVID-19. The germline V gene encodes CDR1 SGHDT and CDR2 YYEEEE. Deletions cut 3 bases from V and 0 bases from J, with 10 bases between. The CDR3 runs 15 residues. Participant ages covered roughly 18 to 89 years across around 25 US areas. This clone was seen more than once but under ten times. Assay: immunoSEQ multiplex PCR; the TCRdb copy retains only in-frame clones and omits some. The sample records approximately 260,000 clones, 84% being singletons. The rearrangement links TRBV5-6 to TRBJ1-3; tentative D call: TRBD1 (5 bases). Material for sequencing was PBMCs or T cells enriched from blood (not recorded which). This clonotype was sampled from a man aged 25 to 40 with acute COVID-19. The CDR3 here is CASSWGLDSGNTIYF. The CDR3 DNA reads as TGTGCCAGCAGCTGGGGACTGGACTCTGGAAACACCATATATTTT.